These 19 T cell receptor beta chains were sequenced from one sample in a study of T cell changes during pregnancy in multiple sclerosis. Assay: immunoSEQ multiplex PCR; the TCRdb copy retains only in-frame clones and omits some. The sample consists of around 100,000 clones, around nine tenths of them appearing once. The specimen comprised peripheral blood, sampled in the third trimester of pregnancy. Every receptor here comes from a female donor with multiple sclerosis, enrolled in a pregnancy study.

In this sample, this clone turned up a few times. The rearrangement joins TRBV7-2 to TRBJ1-1; D is ambiguous. The ends were cut back, 0 bases at V and 4 bases at J, with 12 bases in the middle. This CDR3 contains 15 residues. The germline gives CDR1 SGHTA, CDR2 FQGNSA. The chain's CDR3 is CASSLARAGGTEAFF. CDR3 nucleotide sequence: TGTGCCAGCAGCTTAGCGCGGGCAGGAGGCACTGAAGCTTTCTTT.

V usage is TRBV2 and J usage is TRBJ2-5, with TRBD2 matching 12 bases. The germline gives CDR1 SNHLY, CDR2 FYNNEI. Germline trimming cut 7 bases from V and 7 bases from J; bases unmatched to any gene: 10. CDR3 size: 15 residues. CDR3 loop: CASTRLAGESGTQYF. CDR3 nucleotides: TGTGCCAGCACCAGACTAGCGGGGGAGTCTGGGACCCAGTACTTC.

This chain connects TRBV28 to TRBJ1-2, with D perhaps TRBD1 (6 bases). Germline CDR1 and CDR2: MDHEN and SYDVKM. The CDR3 sequence is 13 residues long. Trimming shortened V by 10 bases and J by 8 bases, and 20 bases separated the two germline ends. The CDR3 is CATGVPSPRGYTF. CDR3 in DNA: TGTGCCACAGGGGTACCCTCACCGAGGGGCTACACCTTC.

The chain has TRBV18 and TRBJ2-7; D call uncertain. CDR3 length equals 13 residues. Germline values: CDR1 KGHSH, CDR2 LQKENI. Deletions cut 2 bases from V and 3 bases from J, with 8 bases between. CDR3 protein: CASSPAANYEQYF. In nucleotides, the CDR3 is TGTGCCAGCTCACCAGCGGCGAACTACGAGCAGTACTTC.

This sequence joins TRBV7-6 and TRBJ2-2; 8 nucleotides line up with TRBD1. The ends lost 0 bases at V and 4 bases at J; junction bases unmatched: 7. This CDR3 contains 17 residues. CDR1 and CDR2 (germline): SGHVS, FNYEAQ. The CDR3: CASSLAGTGSGTGELFF. The CDR3 DNA reads TGTGCCAGCAGCTTAGCCGGGACAGGAAGTGGCACCGGGGAGCTGTTTTTT.

The V and J genes are TRBV21-1 and TRBJ2-7; no DNA check was done on the table's D call, TRBD1. TRBV21-1 is a pseudogene. The CDR3 length is 15 residues. The CDR3 spells CASSKEGQIAYEQYF. The CDR3 DNA sequence: TGTGCCAGCAGCAAAGAGGGACAGATCGCCTACGAGCAGTACTTC.

V is TRBV4-1 and J is TRBJ1-1; D is undetermined. This CDR3 contains 13 residues. Trimming left V 4 bases short and J 1 base short, with 7 bases between. The germline V gene has CDR1 MGHRA and CDR2 YSYEKL. The CDR3 sequence: CASSLPWNTEAFF. CDR3 DNA: TGCGCCAGCAGCCTCCCCTGGAACACTGAAGCTTTCTTT.

The chain employs TRBV2 and TRBJ1-2; TRBD1 aligns across 7 bases. J was trimmed by 10 bases and V by 6 bases; bases with no gene match: 11. This CDR3 spans 13 amino acids. CDR1 and CDR2 from the germline V gene are SNHLY and FYNNEI. The CDR3 nucleotides are TGTGCCAGCAGAACTCCGGGACAGCTATACTACACCTTC. Its protein is CASRTPGQLYYTF.

The chain employs TRBV19 and TRBJ1-2; D is uncertain. This CDR3 contains 13 residues. Germline V gene sequence: CDR1 LNHDA, CDR2 SQIVND (reference sequence). Between the trimmed V and J ends, which lost 3 bases and 0 bases, there was a span of 5 bases. As DNA, the CDR3 is TGTGCCAGTAGTATTAGAACTAACTATGGCTACACCTTC. Translated, it gives CASSIRTNYGYTF.

The CDR3 here is CASASPAGGGPDEQFF. The CDR3 region has the DNA TGTGCCAGCGCCTCTCCGGCGGGAGGTGGACCGGATGAGCAGTTCTTC. This rearrangement joins TRBV28 to TRBJ2-1; 8 bases are a match to TRBD2. Germline assignment: CDR1 MDHEN and CDR2 SYDVKM. Unmatched junction bases numbered 17, after V lost 8 bases and J lost 8 bases. The CDR3 covers 16 residues.

The chain combines TRBV19 with TRBJ1-5; TRBD1 is a possible D gene (5 bases). The CDR3 contains 13 residues. From germline, CDR1 is LNHDA and CDR2 SQIVND (reference sequence). V shed 4 bases and J shed 15 bases, with 19 bases lying between them. Written as DNA, the CDR3 is TGTGCCAGTAGTACCACCCCAGGGCCGGGTCCGCATTTT. Its translation: CASSTTPGPGPHF.

The genes are TRBV18 and TRBJ2-3; TRBD2 matches 9 bases. CDR3 size: 14 residues. Germline V gene lookup returns CDR1 KGHSH and CDR2 LQKENI. With V trimmed by 5 bases and J by 5 bases, 5 bases remained unmatched. CDR3 sequence reads: CASSTLAGEDTQYF. Here the CDR3 DNA reads TGTGCCAGCTCAACCTTAGCGGGAGAAGATACGCAGTATTTT.

The chain combines TRBV28 with TRBJ2-1; 7 bases are a match to TRBD2. V was clipped by 9 bases and J by 1 base; unmatched bases: 6. The germline gives CDR1 MDHEN, CDR2 SYDVKM. This CDR3 is built from 14 residues. CDR3 residues: CASSGAGSYNEQFF. The CDR3 DNA reads as TGTGCCAGTTCAGGAGCGGGGTCCTACAATGAGCAGTTCTTC.

The V gene is TRBV6-5, the J gene TRBJ2-2; a weak D match, TRBD2 (5 bases). Per germline, CDR1 MNHEY and CDR2 SVGAGI. Between the trimmed V and J ends, which lost 2 bases and 7 bases, there was a span of 5 bases. The CDR3 has 12 amino acids. In DNA form, the CDR3 reads TGTGCCAGCAGTTACCGGGGCGGGGAGCTGTTTTTT. This codes for CASSYRGGELFF.

The CDR3 DNA is TGTGCCAGCGCTAGGGGACATATGAACACTGAAGCTTTCTTT. Protein sequence: CASARGHMNTEAFF. The rearrangement uses TRBV2 and TRBJ1-1; the D gene is possibly TRBD1 (6 bases). V was shortened by 8 bases and J by 0 bases, with 13 bases between the two germline ends. In germline, CDR1 is SNHLY, CDR2 FYNNEI. This CDR3 spans 14 amino acids.

The chain is built from TRBV5-1 and TRBJ1-6; 9 positions agree with TRBD1. Germline loops: CDR1 SGHRS, CDR2 YFSETQ. V lost 1 base to trimming and J lost 9 bases; unmatched junction nucleotides: 5. The CDR3 spans 15 residues. The CDR3 loop reads CASSLSVTGGSPLHF. The CDR3 DNA follows: TGCGCCAGCAGCTTGTCCGTGACAGGGGGTTCACCCCTCCACTTT.

The V and J genes are TRBV4-1 and TRBJ2-1; maybe TRBD2 (6 bases). V lost 5 bases and J lost 3, with 17 bases in between. The CDR3 is 16 residues long. Germline V gene sequence: CDR1 MGHRA, CDR2 YSYEKL. The CDR3 reads CASSGLGGPSYNEQFF. As DNA, the CDR3 is TGCGCCAGCAGCGGGTTGGGGGGACCGAGCTACAATGAGCAGTTCTTC.

This chain joins TRBV13 and TRBJ2-3, with D possibly TRBD2 on 6 matching bases. The CDR3 sequence is 18 residues long. CDR1 PRHDT and CDR2 FYEKMQ come from the germline V gene (reference sequence). V gave up 6 bases and J gave up 1 base, with 23 bases separating them. This chain's CDR3 is CASSSALGVGEGTDTQYF. CDR3 coding DNA: TGTGCCAGCAGTTCCGCCCTAGGGGTCGGGGAGGGCACAGATACGCAGTATTTT. Together with reference TRBV13 and TRBJ2-3, the CDR3 gives the full variable domain: AAGVIQSPRHLIKEKRETATLKCYPIPRHDTVYWYQQGPGQDPQFLISFYEKMQSDKGSIPDRFSAQQFSDYHSELNMSSLELGDSALYFCASSSALGVGEGTDTQYFGPGTRLTVL.

The genes are TRBV11-3 and TRBJ2-7; possible D gene TRBD1, 5 bases. This CDR3 region has 13 residues. Trimming shortened V by 5 bases and J by 3 bases, and 11 bases separated the two germline ends. Germline CDR1 reads SGHNT; CDR2 reads YENEEA. The CDR3 reads CASSQGVNYEQYF. The CDR3 region has the DNA TGTGCCAGCAGCCAGGGCGTAAACTACGAGCAGTACTTC.